The clone carrying this T cell receptor (beta chain) occurred once. The data belong to a study of shared clonotypes between healthy human individuals. The CDR3 spans 16 residues. Germline trimming cut 4 bases from V and 0 bases from J; bases unmatched to any gene: 5. Per the germline V gene, CDR1 is SGHNT and CDR2 is YYREEE (reference sequence). The table came from immunoSEQ multiplex PCR; TCRdb's copy has only in-frame clones and leaves some out. The sample contains 2 million to 2.5 million clones, about 95% of which appear only once. The sequencing input was naive CD4+ T cells sorted from blood. Subset described: CD45RA+ positively selected. This TCR derives from a young man in good health. The chain is built from TRBV5-4 and TRBJ2-1; 9 bases are a match to TRBD1. CDR3 sequence reads: CASSPDRGSSYNEQFF. The CDR3 bases are TGTGCCAGCAGCCCCGACAGGGGGAGCTCCTACAATGAGCAGTTCTTC.